The source of this T cell receptor (beta chain) is a study of shared clonotypes between healthy human individuals. TCRdb keeps only in-frame clones here, not all; method: immunoSEQ multiplex PCR. Seen here are 450,000 to 500,000 clones, less than 80% observed once, and the top ten hold about an eighth. In germline, CDR1 is SGHVS, CDR2 FQNEAQ. The CDR3 extends over 16 amino acids. Trimming at V came to 5 bases and at J to 4 bases, leaving 8 bases not matched to a gene. The sequenced sample was PBMCs. The chain is built from TRBV7-8 and TRBJ2-1; 10 positions match TRBD2. The sequence came from a woman aged 35 to 49 in good health. Some clones in this sample may be carry-over from other donors' samples. The CDR3 here is CASSVSGRTAYNEQFF. CDR3 nucleotide sequence: TGTGCCAGCAGCGTTAGCGGGAGGACAGCATACAATGAGCAGTTCTTC.